What follows are 14 T cell receptor beta chains derived from one specimen sequenced in a study of T cell changes during pregnancy in multiple sclerosis. TCRdb's copy holds only in-frame clones and misses some; the assay was immunoSEQ multiplex PCR. The table lists approximately 70,000 clones, 90% to 95% of them singletons, with 0.55% to 0.85% in the top ten. The sequenced sample was peripheral blood, obtained in the third trimester of pregnancy. Every receptor here comes from a female donor in good health, enrolled as a control in a pregnancy study.

V usage is TRBV15 and J usage is TRBJ2-3, with D perhaps TRBD1 (5 bases). The V gene's germline CDR1 is LNHNV and CDR2 YYDKDF (reference sequence). This CDR3 has 14 residues. Trimming stripped 6 bases from V and 1 base from J, with 11 bases between. The CDR3 DNA reads TGTGCCACCAGTGAGACCAGGGGCACAGATACGCAGTATTTT. Its protein product is CATSETRGTDTQYF. Full variable domain (rest looked up from reference TRBV15 and TRBJ2-3): DAMVIQNPRYQVTQFGKPVTLSCSQTLNHNVMYWYQQKSSQAPKLLFHYYDKDFNNEADTPDNFQSRRPNTSFCFLDIRSPGLGDTAMYLCATSETRGTDTQYFGPGTRLTVL.

The chain's CDR3 is CASSTGGEQYF. The CDR3 coding sequence is TGTGCCAGCAGTACGGGAGGAGAGCAGTACTTC. V usage is TRBV6-6 and J usage is TRBJ2-7, with 7 bases matching TRBD2. Germline V gene sequence: CDR1 MNHNY, CDR2 SVGAGI (reference sequence). V shed 5 bases and J 7 bases; nucleotides not matched to a gene: 2. The CDR3 has 11 amino acids.

This chain joins TRBV27 and TRBJ2-7; D remains unclear. V gave up 4 bases and J gave up 5 bases, with 6 bases separating them. Germline V gene data show CDR1 as MNHEY and CDR2 as SMNVEV (reference sequence). CDR3 length equals 11 residues. CDR3 sequence: CASSYDNEQYF. The CDR3 DNA follows: TGTGCCAGCAGTTATGACAACGAGCAGTACTTC.

The rearrangement joins TRBV18 to TRBJ2-7; TRBD1 matches 7 bases. Germline V gene lookup returns CDR1 KGHSH and CDR2 LQKENI. CDR3 length equals 14 residues. V lost 6 bases and J lost 0; bases outside the gene matches: 5. The CDR3 DNA is TGTGCCAGCTCCGGGACAGATACCTCCTACGAGCAGTACTTC. It yields the protein CASSGTDTSYEQYF.

This chain joins TRBV5-1 and TRBJ2-7, with D perhaps matching TRBD2 (5 bases). Trimming left V 4 bases short and J 5 bases short, with 16 bases between. Germline values: CDR1 SGHRS, CDR2 YFSETQ. This CDR3 is 14 amino acids long. The CDR3 DNA reads as TGCGCCAGCAGCCATCTAGCTCTAACGGACGAGCAGTACTTC. Translation gives CASSHLALTDEQYF.

This chain connects TRBV6-6 to TRBJ1-2; tentative D call: TRBD1 (5 bases). Germline loops: CDR1 MNHNY, CDR2 SVGAGI (reference sequence). Trimming shortened V by 5 bases and J by 5 bases, and 12 bases separated the two germline ends. The CDR3 loop spans 13 amino acids. In nucleotides, the CDR3 is TGTGCCAGCAGTCAGCAGGGAGGGTATGGCTACACCTTC. Translating gives CASSQQGGYGYTF.

The chain couples TRBV27 to TRBJ2-1; D might be TRBD2 (6 bases). V gave up 10 bases and J gave up 6 bases, with 19 bases separating them. The CDR3 spans 14 residues. From germline, CDR1 is MNHEY and CDR2 SMNVEV (reference sequence). Here the CDR3 reads CATLTGSYFNEQFF. In DNA, the CDR3 is TGTGCCACCCTGACCGGGAGTTACTTCAATGAGCAGTTCTTC.

The chain joins TRBV5-1 to TRBJ1-6, with 9 bases aligning to TRBD1. J lost 7 bases, V lost 4 bases, and 6 bases had no gene match. Germline V gene data show CDR1 as SGHRS and CDR2 as YFSETQ. This CDR3 region has 15 residues. The CDR3 is CASSPGGQGNSPLHF. Here the CDR3 DNA reads TGCGCCAGCAGCCCGGGGGGACAGGGCAATTCACCCCTCCACTTT.

This chain connects TRBV6-5 to TRBJ1-1, with a possible D match to TRBD1 (5 bases). The CDR3 extends over 12 amino acids. Trimming stripped 6 bases from V and 2 bases from J, with 7 bases between. The germline V gene encodes CDR1 MNHEY and CDR2 SVGAGI. The CDR3 DNA sequence: TGTGCCAGCAGCAGGGTAAACACTGAAGCTTTCTTT. Translating it yields CASSRVNTEAFF.

The V and J genes are TRBV6-1 and TRBJ2-5, with 7 bases that match TRBD1. The trim removed 8 bases at V and 5 bases at J, leaving 8 bases unmatched. Germline V gives CDR1 MNHNS, CDR2 SASEGT. The CDR3 covers 13 residues. CDR3 sequence reads: CASQRQGWETQYF. In DNA, the CDR3 is TGTGCCAGCCAGAGACAGGGATGGGAGACCCAGTACTTC.

The CDR3 sequence: CASSVGSGGAGTDTQYF. CDR3 nucleotides: TGTGCCAGCAGCGTAGGTAGCGGGGGGGCAGGCACAGATACGCAGTATTTT. The V gene is TRBV9, the J gene TRBJ2-3; 11 bases match TRBD2. Germline V lookup: CDR1 SGDLS, CDR2 YYNGEE. V dropped 0 bases and J dropped 1; count of bases not matched to a gene: 4. The length of the CDR3 is 17 residues.

The rearrangement uses TRBV6-4 and TRBJ2-5; TRBD1 matches at 9 bases. CDR1 is MRHNA, CDR2 SNTAGT, per germline. The V and J ends lost 4 bases and 3 bases, in that order; junction bases with no gene match: 9. This CDR3 comprises 16 residues. CDR3 DNA: TGTGCCAGCAGTGCCACACCGGGACAGGGTAAAGAGACCCAGTACTTC. It codes for CASSATPGQGKETQYF.

The chain joins TRBV5-4 to TRBJ1-5, with 9 bases matching TRBD1. The ends lost 10 bases at V and 1 base at J; junction bases unmatched: 9. CDR3 length equals 15 residues. Germline V gene sequence: CDR1 SGHNT, CDR2 YYREEE (reference sequence). CDR3 in DNA: TGTGCCGCCCAAACCGGGACAGGGAGCAATCAGCCCCAGCATTTT. Protein product: CAAQTGTGSNQPQHF.

The chain is built from TRBV5-8 and TRBJ2-1; D possibly corresponds to TRBD1 (5 bases). V was clipped by 2 bases and J by 4 bases, with 13 bases between them. Per the germline V gene, CDR1 is SGHTS and CDR2 is YDEGEE. The CDR3 spans 15 residues. CDR3 sequence (DNA): TGTGCCAGCAGCTTTAGGCAGGGTGGGTACAATGAGCAGTTCTTC. Its protein product is CASSFRQGGYNEQFF. Variable domain in full (rest from reference TRBV5-8 and TRBJ2-1): EAGVTQSPTHLIKTRGQQATLRCSPISGHTSVYWYQQALGLGLQFLLWYDEGEERNRGNFPPRFSGRQFPNYSSELNVNALELEDSALYLCASSFRQGGYNEQFFGPGTRLTVL.